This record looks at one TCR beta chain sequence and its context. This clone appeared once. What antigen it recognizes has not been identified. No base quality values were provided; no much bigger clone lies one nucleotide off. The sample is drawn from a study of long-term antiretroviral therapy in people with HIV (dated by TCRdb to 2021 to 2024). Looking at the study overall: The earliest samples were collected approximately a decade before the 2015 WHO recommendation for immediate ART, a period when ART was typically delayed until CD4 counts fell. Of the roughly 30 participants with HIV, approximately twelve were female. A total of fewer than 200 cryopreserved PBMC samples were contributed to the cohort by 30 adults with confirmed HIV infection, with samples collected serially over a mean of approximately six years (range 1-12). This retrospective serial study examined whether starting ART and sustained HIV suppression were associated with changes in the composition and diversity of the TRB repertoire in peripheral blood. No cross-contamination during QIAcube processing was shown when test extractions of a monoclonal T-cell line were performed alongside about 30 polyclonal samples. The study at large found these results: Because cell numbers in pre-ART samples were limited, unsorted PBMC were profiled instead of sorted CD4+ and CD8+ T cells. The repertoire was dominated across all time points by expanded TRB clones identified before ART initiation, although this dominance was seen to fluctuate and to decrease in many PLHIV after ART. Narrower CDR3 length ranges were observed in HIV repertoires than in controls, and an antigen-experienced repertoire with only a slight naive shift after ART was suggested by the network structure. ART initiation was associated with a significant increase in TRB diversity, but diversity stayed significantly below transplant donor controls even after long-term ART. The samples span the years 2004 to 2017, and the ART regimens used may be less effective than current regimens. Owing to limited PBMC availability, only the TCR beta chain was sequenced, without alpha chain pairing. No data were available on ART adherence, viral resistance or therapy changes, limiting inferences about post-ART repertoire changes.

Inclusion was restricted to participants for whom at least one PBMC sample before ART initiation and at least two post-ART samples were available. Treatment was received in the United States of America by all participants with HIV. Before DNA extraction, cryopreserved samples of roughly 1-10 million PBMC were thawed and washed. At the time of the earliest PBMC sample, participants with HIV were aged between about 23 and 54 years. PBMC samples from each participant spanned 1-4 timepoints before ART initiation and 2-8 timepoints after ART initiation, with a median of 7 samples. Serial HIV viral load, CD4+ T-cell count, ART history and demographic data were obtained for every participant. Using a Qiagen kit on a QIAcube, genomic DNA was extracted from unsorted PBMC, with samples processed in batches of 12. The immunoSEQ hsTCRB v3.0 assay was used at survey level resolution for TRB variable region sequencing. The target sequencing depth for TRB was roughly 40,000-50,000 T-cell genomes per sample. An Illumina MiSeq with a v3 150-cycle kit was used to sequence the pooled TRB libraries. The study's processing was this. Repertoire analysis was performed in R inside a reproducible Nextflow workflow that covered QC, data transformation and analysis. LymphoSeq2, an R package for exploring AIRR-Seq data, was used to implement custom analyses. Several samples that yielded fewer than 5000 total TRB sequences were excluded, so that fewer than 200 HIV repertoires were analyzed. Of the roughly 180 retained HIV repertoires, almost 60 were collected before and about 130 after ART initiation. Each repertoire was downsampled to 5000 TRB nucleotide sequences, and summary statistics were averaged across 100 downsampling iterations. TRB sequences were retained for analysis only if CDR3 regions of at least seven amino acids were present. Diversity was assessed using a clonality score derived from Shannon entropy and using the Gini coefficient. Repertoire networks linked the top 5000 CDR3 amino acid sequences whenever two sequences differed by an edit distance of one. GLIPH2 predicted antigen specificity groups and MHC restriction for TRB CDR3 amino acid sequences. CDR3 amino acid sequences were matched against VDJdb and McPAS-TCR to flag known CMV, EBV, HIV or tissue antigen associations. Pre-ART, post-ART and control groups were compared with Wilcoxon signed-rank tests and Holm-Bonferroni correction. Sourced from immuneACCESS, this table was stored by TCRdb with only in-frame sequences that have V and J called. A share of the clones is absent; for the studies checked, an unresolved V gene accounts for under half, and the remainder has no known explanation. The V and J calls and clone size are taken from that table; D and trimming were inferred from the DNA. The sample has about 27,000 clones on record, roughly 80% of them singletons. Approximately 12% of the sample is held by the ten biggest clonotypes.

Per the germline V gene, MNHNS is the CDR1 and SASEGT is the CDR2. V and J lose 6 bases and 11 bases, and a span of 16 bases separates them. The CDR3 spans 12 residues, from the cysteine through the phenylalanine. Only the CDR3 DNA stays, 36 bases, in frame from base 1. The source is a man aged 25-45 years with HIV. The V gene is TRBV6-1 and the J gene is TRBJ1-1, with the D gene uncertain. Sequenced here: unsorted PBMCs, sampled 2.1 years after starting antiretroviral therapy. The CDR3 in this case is CASRDQPYRAFF. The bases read TGTGCCAGCAGAGATCAGCCCTATCGGGCTTTCTTT.